This T cell receptor (gamma chain) appears in the sequencing data of a study of Vδ1+ human thymocytes. Study results and limitations: In the thymus, TRG and TRD repertoires looked highly polyclonal with Gaussian CDR3 lengths.

In the case of this clone: Its antigen remains unidentified. The identical CDR3 is also encoded by other nucleotide sequences in the sample.

The sorted cells were CD3+ Vdelta1+ Vdelta2- thymocytes from alphabeta-depleted thymus. The template was reverse-transcribed extracted RNA. Multiplex PCR used pooled V-gene forward primers and a constant-region reverse primer to amplify CDR3s. TCRdb repeated clone calling on the multiplex PCR reads with CATT. The table includes about 36,000 gamma-chain clones, 20% to 25% detected once. Unmatched junction bases numbered 5, after V lost 3 bases and J lost 9 bases. CDR1 is EGSNGY and CDR2 is YDSYNSKV in the germline V gene. The CDR3 contains 11 residues. The chain joins TRGV2 to TRGJ1 or TRGJ2. The specimen sequenced was Vdelta1+ gamma-delta thymocytes from the thymus. Subset meaning: FACS-sorted CD3+ TCRalphabeta- TCRVdelta1+ TCRVdelta2- thymocytes. The sequence was obtained from a girl under three years old who had congenital heart surgery. The CDR3 loop reads CATWDYGKKLF. The DNA for the CDR3 is TGTGCCACCTGGGACTACGGTAAGAAACTCTTT.